Presented here are 29 T cell receptor beta chains from one specimen sequenced in a study of cytotoxic CD8 clonotypes in ibrutinib-treated CLL (dated by TCRdb to the early 2020s). What the time point label conveys for this sample: progressive disease on ibrutinib. The library was generated by the immunoSEQ multiplex PCR assay. TCRdb retrieved this table from immuneACCESS and kept in-frame rearrangements only. Not all clones are present; in checked studies, unresolved V genes account for under half, and no reason is known for the remainder. This sample comprises about 270,000 clones, roughly four fifths of them detected only once. Together, the top ten hold about 5.7% of the sample. The sequencing used PBMCs, collected at disease progression, from a patient treated with ibrutinib. Every receptor here comes from a human donor with chronic lymphocytic leukemia.

The CDR3 loop is CASGSVEQYF. Written as DNA, the CDR3 is TGTGCCAGCGGGAGCGTAGAGCAGTACTTC. The chain combines TRBV7-2 with TRBJ2-7; perhaps TRBD2 as D (5 bases). V was shortened by 8 bases and J by 7 bases, with 9 bases between the two germline ends. The CDR3 loop spans 10 amino acids. Germline-derived CDR1 and CDR2 are SGHTA and FQGNSA.

The chain uses TRBV19 and TRBJ2-1; tentatively, D is TRBD1 (6 bases). V was trimmed by 1 base and J by 8 bases, leaving 18 bases between them. This CDR3 is 16 amino acids long. Germline-derived CDR1 and CDR2 are LNHDA and SQIVND (reference sequence). CDR3 in amino acids: CASSIGLAGDSDEQFF. In DNA, the CDR3 is TGTGCCAGTAGTATAGGTCTAGCAGGGGATTCGGATGAGCAGTTCTTC.

This chain uses TRBV9 with TRBJ1-4, with TRBD1 as a possible D gene (6 bases). Germline loops: CDR1 SGDLS, CDR2 YYNGEE. The germline V and J ends were trimmed by 3 bases and 6 bases, with 9 bases remaining between them. CDR3 length equals 13 residues. This CDR3 is CASSGRGDEKLFF. The CDR3, as DNA: TGTGCCAGCAGCGGCAGGGGTGATGAAAAACTGTTTTTT.

As to this clone: Just one base apart from a much larger clone, this may be a read error. The rearrangement uses TRBV7-8 and TRBJ2-7; TRBD1 matches 8 bases. CDR3 length equals 13 residues. The V gene end was trimmed by 5 bases and the J gene end by 0 bases; junction bases not matched to a gene: 0. Germline values: CDR1 SGHVS, CDR2 FQNEAQ. Written as DNA, the CDR3 is TGTGCCAGCAGCGACAGGGGCTCCTACGAGCAGTACTTC. Encoded protein: CASSDRGSYEQYF.

The chain joins TRBV25-1 to TRBJ2-7, with TRBD2 matching over 10 bases. The CDR3 consists of 18 residues. The trim removed 4 bases at V and 2 bases at J, leaving 14 bases unmatched. Germline V gives CDR1 MGHDK, CDR2 SYGVNS. This CDR3 reads CASSGDSNLAGETYEQYF. CDR3 sequence (DNA): TGTGCCAGCAGTGGGGACAGCAACCTAGCGGGAGAGACCTACGAGCAGTACTTC.

The J gene is TRBJ1-2, the V gene TRBV2, with D possibly matching TRBD1 (6 bases). The ends were cut back, 2 bases at V and 4 bases at J, with 11 bases in the middle. Germline V gene data show CDR1 as SNHLY and CDR2 as FYNNEI. This CDR3 has 14 residues. CDR3 nucleotide sequence: TGTGCCAGCAGTGAACTACAGGGTCGCTATGGCTACACCTTC. Residues: CASSELQGRYGYTF.

The CDR3 bases are TGTGCCAGCACCCAAACGGATAACACCGGGGAGCTGTTTTTT. Translated, it gives CASTQTDNTGELFF. The rearrangement joins TRBV9 to TRBJ2-2; D not resolved. The CDR3 covers 14 residues. CDR1 SGDLS and CDR2 YYNGEE come from the germline V gene. The germline V and J ends were trimmed by 6 bases and 2 bases, with 11 bases remaining between them.

The chain recombines TRBV28 with TRBJ2-5, with 11 bases fitting TRBD2. The length of the CDR3 is 14 residues. V gave up 5 bases and J gave up 5 bases; unmatched junction bases: 4. The germline gives CDR1 MDHEN, CDR2 SYDVKM. CDR3 loop: CASSPGLAAETQYF. The CDR3 nucleotides read TGTGCCAGCAGTCCGGGACTAGCGGCTGAGACCCAGTACTTC.

The chain carries TRBV7-3 and TRBJ2-2; D gene ambiguous. There are 17 residues in the CDR3. Germline loops: CDR1 SGHTA, CDR2 FQGTGA. Trimming shortened V by 1 base and J by 2 bases, and 14 bases separated the two germline ends. The CDR3: CASSLIGPIINTGELFF. For the CDR3, the DNA is TGTGCCAGCAGCTTAATAGGACCAATAATTAACACCGGGGAGCTGTTTTTT.

The V call is TRBV29-1, the J call TRBJ1-1, with D maybe TRBD1 (5 bases). Deletions cut 4 bases from V and 1 base from J, with 10 bases between. CDR1 and CDR2 from the germline V gene are SQVTM and ANQGSEA. This CDR3 is 13 amino acids long. The CDR3 region has the DNA TGCAGCGTTGGCCCGGGGACGAACACTGAAGCTTTCTTT. It is translated as CSVGPGTNTEAFF.

The chain joins TRBV6-1 to TRBJ1-4; 10 nucleotides align to TRBD1. CDR1 and CDR2 from the germline V gene are MNHNS and SASEGT. CDR3 length equals 14 residues. The V segment lost 11 bases and the J segment 2 bases; nucleotides outside the gene matches: 5. The CDR3: CAGGTGVTNEKLFF. CDR3 DNA: TGTGCCGGGGGGACAGGGGTGACTAATGAAAAACTGTTTTTT.

A single count supports this clone. Other DNA sequences in this specimen translate into the identical CDR3. The rearrangement joins TRBV25-1 to TRBJ2-5; no clear D. This CDR3 is 14 amino acids long. Trimming stripped 5 bases from V and 9 bases from J, with 19 bases between. CDR1 and CDR2 from the germline V gene are MGHDK and SYGVNS. The CDR3 sequence: CASSPVRRFAAQYF. The CDR3 nucleotides are TGTGCCAGCAGTCCTGTACGGCGATTCGCGGCCCAGTACTTC.

The rearrangement joins TRBV2 to TRBJ2-3; possibly TRBD2 for D (5 bases). V lost 6 bases, J lost 4 bases, and 11 bases lay in between. Germline V gene lookup returns CDR1 SNHLY and CDR2 FYNNEI. The CDR3 length is 13 residues. The CDR3 DNA reads TGTGCCAGCAGGGTAGAGGGCCCAGATACGCAGTATTTT. The encoded protein is CASRVEGPDTQYF.

The CDR3 coding sequence is TGTGCCAGTAGTTCCACCGGGCCGGGACTTAGATTTGGCAATGAGCAGTTCTTC. Translating it yields CASSSTGPGLRFGNEQFF. V is TRBV19 and J is TRBJ2-1, with D possibly TRBD2 on 6 matching bases. V lost 5 bases, J lost 6 bases, and 26 bases lay in between. The CDR3 runs to 18 residues. CDR1 and CDR2 from the germline V gene are LNHDA and SQIVND (reference sequence).

The table lists this clone with a count of one. The gene calls are TRBV9 and TRBJ2-5; 10 bases map to TRBD2. V was pared by 2 bases and J by 0 bases, with 1 base of the junction left unmatched. Germline CDR1 reads SGDLS; CDR2 reads YYNGEE. The CDR3 sequence is 15 residues long. This chain's CDR3 is CASSVGTSDQETQYF. The CDR3 nucleotides are TGTGCCAGCAGCGTCGGGACTAGCGACCAAGAGACCCAGTACTTC.

The chain employs TRBV9 and TRBJ2-5; D may be TRBD1 (5 bases). The V and J ends lost 0 bases and 5 bases respectively, with 11 bases between them. The germline V gene encodes CDR1 SGDLS and CDR2 YYNGEE. The CDR3 sequence is 14 residues long. The CDR3 DNA is TGTGCCAGCAGCGTAGTGGGATCAGGGGAGACCCAGTACTTC. Translating gives CASSVVGSGETQYF.

This clone has only a few counts. The V and J genes are TRBV4-3 and TRBJ1-4; 9 bases map to TRBD1. Germline V gene sequence: CDR1 LGHNA, CDR2 YSLEER. J was trimmed by 3 bases and V by 1 base; bases with no gene match: 6. This CDR3 has 17 residues. The chain's CDR3 is CASSQGIRQGANEKLFF. Here the CDR3 DNA reads TGCGCCAGCAGCCAAGGCATTCGACAGGGGGCTAATGAAAAACTGTTTTTT.

This chain joins TRBV2 and TRBJ1-5; TRBD1 matches 7 bases. There are 16 residues in the CDR3. The junction had 10 bases not matched to a gene; V was cut back by 6 bases and J by 2 bases. Germline CDR1 is SNHLY and CDR2 is FYNNEI. The chain's CDR3 is CASRSPGGSGNQPQHF. The CDR3 bases are TGTGCCAGCAGGAGTCCAGGGGGTTCGGGCAATCAGCCCCAGCATTTT.

This chain joins TRBV10-3 and TRBJ2-1; TRBD2 aligns across 7 bases. Germline loops: CDR1 ENHRY, CDR2 SYGVKD. The CDR3 totals 16 residues. V shed 0 bases, J shed 8 bases, and the junction held 10 bases outside the gene matches. In DNA, the CDR3 is TGTGCCATCAGTGAGTCTGGCGGGAGAAGTAGGGATGAGCAGTTCTTC. This codes for CAISESGGRSRDEQFF.

The count of this clone is one. The chain links TRBV29-1 to TRBJ1-1, with D tentatively TRBD1 (6 bases). Trimming pared 6 bases from V and 3 bases from J, leaving 14 bases between. Per the germline V gene, CDR1 is SQVTM and CDR2 is ANQGSEA. The CDR3 is 13 residues long. Written as DNA, the CDR3 is TGCAGCGTGTCCCAGGGGAGAGACACTGAAGCTTTCTTT. Translating it yields CSVSQGRDTEAFF.

J is TRBJ2-5 and V is TRBV7-6; D perhaps matches TRBD2 (6 bases). There are 16 residues in the CDR3. Between the trimmed V and J ends, which lost 4 bases and 9 bases, there was a span of 24 bases. The germline gives CDR1 SGHVS, CDR2 FNYEAQ. CDR3 sequence: CASSSVASTGAFSQYF. CDR3 bases: TGTGCCAGCAGCTCGGTAGCCTCGACGGGAGCTTTTTCCCAGTACTTC. Using reference TRBV7-6 and TRBJ2-5 for the parts outside the CDR3, the full variable domain is GAGVSQSPRYKVTKRGQDVALRCDPISGHVSLYWYRQALGQGPEFLTYFNYEAQQDKSGLPNDRFSAERPEGSISTLTIQRTEQRDSAMYRCASSSVASTGAFSQYFGPGTRLLVL.

This sequence joins TRBV6-5 and TRBJ2-5; 7 bases are a match to TRBD2. Germline assignment: CDR1 MNHEY and CDR2 SVGAGI. This CDR3 is built from 14 residues. The trim removed 0 bases at V and 4 bases at J, leaving 2 bases unmatched. The CDR3 sequence: CASSYSKRGETQYF. CDR3 bases: TGTGCCAGCAGTTACTCGAAGCGGGGAGAGACCCAGTACTTC.

V and J are TRBV29-1 and TRBJ1-2; D remains unclear. Deletions cut 4 bases from V and 3 bases from J, with 9 bases between. The CDR3 covers 12 residues. Germline V gene data show CDR1 as SQVTM and CDR2 as ANQGSEA. The CDR3 coding sequence is TGCAGCGTTGTGGCCGGGGACTATGGCTACACCTTC. Translated, it gives CSVVAGDYGYTF.

This clone was counted a single time. The chain carries TRBV15 and TRBJ2-1; 9 bases match TRBD1. CDR1 and CDR2 (germline): LNHNV, YYDKDF (reference sequence). The CDR3 is 16 amino acids. Trimming at V came to 3 bases and at J to 7 bases, leaving 10 bases not matched to a gene. This CDR3 is CATSRATGQGGNEQFF. CDR3 sequence (DNA): TGTGCCACCAGCAGGGCTACGGGACAGGGAGGAAATGAGCAGTTCTTC.

J is TRBJ1-5 and V is TRBV30; weak D call: TRBD1 (6 bases). CDR3 length: 16 amino acids. Germline V CDR1 and CDR2: GTSNPN, SVGIG (reference sequence). V was clipped by 4 bases and J by 5 bases, with 21 bases between them. In DNA form, the CDR3 reads TGTGCCTGGAATCCTACAGGGCCCCGACCCCATCAGCCCCAGCATTTT. This encodes CAWNPTGPRPHQPQHF.

V is TRBV5-1 and J is TRBJ1-1; D gene uncertain. The CDR3 covers 13 residues. CDR1 is SGHRS, CDR2 YFSETQ, per germline. V lost 0 bases and J lost 4, with 7 bases in between. CDR3 in amino acids: CASSLAGSTEAFF. The CDR3 region has the DNA TGCGCCAGCAGCTTGGCGGGGAGCACTGAAGCTTTCTTT.

V usage is TRBV6-5 and J usage is TRBJ1-5; D is ambiguous. Germline lookup yields CDR1 MNHEY and CDR2 SVGAGI. V lost 0 bases to trimming and J lost 4 bases, with 10 bases between them. CDR3 length: 15 residues. The CDR3 coding sequence is TGTGCCAGCAGTTACTCGTCTGGGTTAAATCAGCCCCAGCATTTT. This encodes CASSYSSGLNQPQHF.

The rearrangement uses TRBV6-5 and TRBJ1-2; D is perhaps TRBD1 (6 bases). There are 14 residues in the CDR3. Germline V gene sequence: CDR1 MNHEY, CDR2 SVGAGI. Trimming stripped 6 bases from V and 6 bases from J, with 17 bases between. CDR3 in amino acids: CASSRGTPFHGYTF. CDR3 DNA: TGTGCCAGCAGCCGAGGGACACCCTTTCATGGCTACACCTTC.

The chain employs TRBV7-9 and TRBJ2-5; TRBD2 might be the D (6 bases). Germline CDR1 reads SEHNR; CDR2 reads FQNEAQ (reference sequence). The CDR3 consists of 14 residues. Trimming took off 5 bases at V and 1 base at J, with 11 bases between the two ends. CDR3 nucleotide sequence: TGTGCCAGCAGCCAACCGACTAGCCAAGAGACCCAGTACTTC. Translating it yields CASSQPTSQETQYF.